This T cell receptor beta chain was recovered during a study of patients and donors after allogeneic stem cell transplantation. TCRdb reprocessed the RT-PCR reads via MiXCR and lists one record per CDR3 protein. The sample contains 90,000 to 130,000 distinct CDR3 sequences, approximately 35% of which appear only once. Germline assignment: CDR1 SGHTA and CDR2 FQGNSA. V lost 4 bases and J lost 5, with 12 bases in between. This CDR3 comprises 14 residues. This clonotype was counted only a few times. The chain combines TRBV7-2 with TRBJ2-1, with D hard to call. Sequencing input: blood, either unsorted or a sorted T cell fraction (not recorded which). The TCR was taken from a human donor who was either an allogeneic HSCT recipient or a stem cell or donor lymphocyte infusion donor (not recorded which). It is not recorded whose cells these are; they may come from a transplant donor. DNA of the CDR3: TGTGCCAGCAGCTCTTCCGGGTCCAACAATGAGCAGTTCTTC. Translating it yields CASSSSGSNNEQFF.